The 16 T cell receptor beta chains listed next were all sequenced from one sample in a study of T cell responses to AZD1222 COVID-19 vaccine. Measured with immunoSEQ multiplex PCR; TCRdb has only the in-frame clones, and not every one. Among 90,000 to 100,000 clones listed, about 85% were seen once. The sample here was peripheral blood, taken 28 days after the second AZD1222 dose. All receptors derive from an adult who received the AZD1222 COVID-19 vaccine.

The V call is TRBV19, the J call TRBJ2-5, with a tentative D call TRBD2 (5 bases). Germline CDR1 and CDR2: LNHDA and SQIVND (reference sequence). Trimming stripped 3 bases from V and 7 bases from J, with 15 bases between. The CDR3 loop spans 14 amino acids. This CDR3 is CASSMGGPLGTQYF. CDR3 coding DNA: TGTGCCAGTAGTATGGGCGGGCCACTTGGGACCCAGTACTTC.

V is TRBV5-1 and J is TRBJ2-7; a weak D match, TRBD2 (6 bases). V was cut by 3 bases and J by 0 bases, with 13 bases left in between. Germline V gene lookup returns CDR1 SGHRS and CDR2 YFSETQ. The CDR3 runs 15 residues. The CDR3 DNA sequence: TGCGCCAGCAGCTCGGGGGATCTCAGCTCCTACGAGCAGTACTTC. Its translation: CASSSGDLSSYEQYF.

The gene calls are TRBV15 and TRBJ2-1; D unclear. Germline lookup yields CDR1 LNHNV and CDR2 YYDKDF (reference sequence). V shed 8 bases and J shed 8 bases, with 10 bases lying between them. This CDR3 is 11 amino acids long. The CDR3 is CATATAYEQFF. The DNA of the CDR3 is TGTGCCACCGCCACCGCCTATGAGCAGTTCTTC.

The chain recombines TRBV19 with TRBJ1-5; 10 bases agree with TRBD1. CDR1 is LNHDA, CDR2 SQIVND, per germline (reference sequence). Trimming removed 10 bases from V and 1 base from J; junction bases left unmatched: 7. This CDR3 spans 15 amino acids. The CDR3 here is CATRDRGRSNQPQHF. CDR3 in DNA: TGTGCCACCAGAGACAGGGGGCGAAGCAATCAGCCCCAGCATTTT.

The chain couples TRBV28 to TRBJ1-6; D gene unclear. CDR3 size: 15 residues. V was pared by 6 bases and J by 9 bases, with 18 bases between. Germline CDR1 MDHEN, CDR2 SYDVKM. The CDR3 loop reads CASRLPTAGGSPLHF. The CDR3 nucleotides are TGTGCCAGCAGACTCCCAACCGCCGGAGGTTCACCCCTCCACTTT.

The chain couples TRBV5-1 to TRBJ1-2; D uncertain. The CDR3 loop spans 14 amino acids. Germline loops: CDR1 SGHRS, CDR2 YFSETQ. The germline V and J ends were trimmed by 3 bases and 3 bases, with 12 bases remaining between them. The CDR3 is CASSSDGSDYGYTF. CDR3 bases: TGCGCCAGCAGCTCGGACGGATCGGACTATGGCTACACCTTC.

This chain uses TRBV4-1 with TRBJ1-5, with 7 nucleotides matching TRBD1. The ends lost 2 bases at V and 7 bases at J; junction bases unmatched: 8. CDR1 MGHRA and CDR2 YSYEKL come from the germline V gene. The CDR3 loop spans 15 amino acids. CDR3 DNA sequence: TGCGCCAGCAGCCAAAGGCAGGGGGGGCTGCAGCCCCAGCATTTT. Translated: CASSQRQGGLQPQHF.

This sequence joins TRBV6-4 and TRBJ2-1; the D is unclear. V lost 4 bases to trimming and J lost 6 bases, with 16 bases between them. Germline V gene sequence: CDR1 MRHNA, CDR2 SNTAGT. The CDR3 covers 15 residues. The DNA of the CDR3 is TGTGCCAGCAGTGCAAACGAACCCGGCCCCAATGAGCAGTTCTTC. Its translation is CASSANEPGPNEQFF.

The chain uses TRBV7-6 and TRBJ2-1, with D possibly TRBD1 on 6 matching bases. V lost 1 base and J 9 bases, leaving 16 bases between the germline ends. The CDR3 has 15 residues. Germline CDR1 reads SGHVS; CDR2 reads FNYEAQ. CDR3 amino acids: CASSLVGAGGGEQFF. The CDR3, as DNA: TGTGCCAGCAGCTTAGTGGGGGCCGGCGGCGGTGAGCAGTTCTTC. Combining the CDR3 with reference TRBV7-6 and TRBJ2-1 gives the whole variable domain GAGVSQSPRYKVTKRGQDVALRCDPISGHVSLYWYRQALGQGPEFLTYFNYEAQQDKSGLPNDRFSAERPEGSISTLTIQRTEQRDSAMYRCASSLVGAGGGEQFFGPGTRLTVL.

The chain uses TRBV28 and TRBJ2-3; D remains unclear. This CDR3 has 11 amino acids. Germline V lookup: CDR1 MDHEN, CDR2 SYDVKM. The ends were cut back, 2 bases at V and 6 bases at J, with 3 bases in the middle. This CDR3 is CASSLLDTQYF. The CDR3 DNA sequence: TGTGCCAGCAGTTTACTGGATACGCAGTATTTT. Full variable domain (remainder filled in from reference TRBV28 and TRBJ2-3): DVKVTQSSRYLVKRTGEKVFLECVQDMDHENMFWYRQDPGLGLRLIYFSYDVKMKEKGDIPEGYSVSREKKERFSLILESASTNQTSMYLCASSLLDTQYFGPGTRLTVL.

This chain connects TRBV20-1 to TRBJ1-2, with D hard to call. V was clipped by 3 bases and J by 6 bases, with 11 bases between them. Germline V gene sequence: CDR1 DFQATT, CDR2 SNEGSKA (reference sequence). The CDR3 is made up of 12 amino acids. This chain's CDR3 is CSASWRANGYTF. The DNA of the CDR3 is TGCAGTGCTAGTTGGAGGGCCAATGGCTACACCTTC.

The chain is built from TRBV5-4 and TRBJ2-2, with 9 nucleotides matching TRBD1. CDR1 and CDR2 from the germline V gene are SGHNT and YYREEE (reference sequence). The J segment lost 4 bases and the V segment lost 3 bases, leaving 10 bases of the junction unmatched. The CDR3 loop spans 17 amino acids. DNA for the CDR3: TGTGCCAGCAGCTCGTTGGGGAGGACAGGGGTCACCGGGGAGCTGTTTTTT. Its translation: CASSSLGRTGVTGELFF.

This chain connects TRBV5-1 to TRBJ2-3; D may be TRBD2 (6 bases). Germline V lookup: CDR1 SGHRS, CDR2 YFSETQ. The CDR3 runs 15 residues. V lost 4 bases, J lost 2 bases, and 14 bases lay in between. This chain's CDR3 is CASSRTGTYTDTQYF. DNA of the CDR3: TGCGCCAGCAGCCGAACCGGGACTTACACAGATACGCAGTATTTT.

The chain recombines TRBV5-1 with TRBJ1-1; 10 bases agree with TRBD1. The CDR3 contains 17 residues. Losses at the gene ends were 3 bases for V and 1 base for J; bases not matched to a gene: 9. Germline assignment: CDR1 SGHRS and CDR2 YFSETQ. CDR3 residues: CASSSIGQGGGNTEAFF. The CDR3 DNA follows: TGCGCCAGCAGCTCAATCGGACAGGGGGGTGGGAACACTGAAGCTTTCTTT.

This rearrangement joins TRBV3-1 (or the pseudogene TRBV3-2) to TRBJ2-7; possible D gene TRBD1, 6 bases. This CDR3 is 13 amino acids long. Germline-derived CDR1 and CDR2 are LGHDT and YNNKEL (reference sequence). V shed 4 bases and J shed 3 bases, with 10 bases lying between them. CDR3 protein: CASSRGQNYEQYF. In DNA form, the CDR3 reads TGTGCCAGCAGCCGAGGACAGAACTACGAGCAGTACTTC.

A single count supports this clone. This chain links TRBV2 with TRBJ2-7, with TRBD2 identical over 7 bases. The length of the CDR3 is 17 residues. The germline gives CDR1 SNHLY, CDR2 FYNNEI. The J segment lost 3 bases and the V segment lost 2 bases, leaving 13 bases of the junction unmatched. CDR3 bases: TGTGCCAGCAGTGAAACACCCGGGGCCCAGCGGGGCTACGAGCAGTACTTC. This translates into CASSETPGAQRGYEQYF. Supplemented by reference TRBV2 and TRBJ2-7, the full variable domain reads EPEVTQTPSHQVTQMGQEVILRCVPISNHLYFYWYRQILGQKVEFLVSFYNNEISEKSEIFDDQFSVERPDGSNFTLKIRSTKLEDSAMYFCASSETPGAQRGYEQYFGPGTRLTVT.